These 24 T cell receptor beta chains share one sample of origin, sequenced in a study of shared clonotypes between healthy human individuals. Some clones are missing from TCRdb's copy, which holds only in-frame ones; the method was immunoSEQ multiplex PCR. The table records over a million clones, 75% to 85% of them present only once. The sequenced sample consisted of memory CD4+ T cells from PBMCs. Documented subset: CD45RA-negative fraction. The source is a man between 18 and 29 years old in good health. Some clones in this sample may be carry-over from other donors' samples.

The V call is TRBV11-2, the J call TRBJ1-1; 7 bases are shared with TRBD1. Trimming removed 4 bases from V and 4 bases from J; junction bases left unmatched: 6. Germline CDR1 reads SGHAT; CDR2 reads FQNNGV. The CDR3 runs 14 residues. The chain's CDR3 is CASSYNRGGTEAFF. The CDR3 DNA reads TGTGCCAGCAGCTACAACAGGGGCGGCACTGAAGCTTTCTTT.

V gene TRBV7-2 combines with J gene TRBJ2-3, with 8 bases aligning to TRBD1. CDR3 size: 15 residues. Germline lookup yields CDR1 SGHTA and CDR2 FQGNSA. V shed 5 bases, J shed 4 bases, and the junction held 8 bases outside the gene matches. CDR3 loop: CASSARLTGADTQYF. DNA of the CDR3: TGTGCCAGCAGCGCGAGATTGACAGGGGCAGATACGCAGTATTTT.

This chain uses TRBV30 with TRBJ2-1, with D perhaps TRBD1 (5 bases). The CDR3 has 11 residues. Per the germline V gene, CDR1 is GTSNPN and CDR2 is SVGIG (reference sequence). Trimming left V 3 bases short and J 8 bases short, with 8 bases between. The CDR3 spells CAWRGRDEQFF. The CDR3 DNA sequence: TGTGCCTGGAGGGGGCGTGATGAGCAGTTCTTC.

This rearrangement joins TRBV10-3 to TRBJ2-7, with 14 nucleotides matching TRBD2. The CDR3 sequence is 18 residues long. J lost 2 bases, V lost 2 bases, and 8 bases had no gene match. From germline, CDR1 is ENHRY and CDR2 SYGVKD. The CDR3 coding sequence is TGTGCCATCAGTGAGGGCAAGGGACTAGCGGGAGCCACCTACGAGCAGTACTTC. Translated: CAISEGKGLAGATYEQYF.

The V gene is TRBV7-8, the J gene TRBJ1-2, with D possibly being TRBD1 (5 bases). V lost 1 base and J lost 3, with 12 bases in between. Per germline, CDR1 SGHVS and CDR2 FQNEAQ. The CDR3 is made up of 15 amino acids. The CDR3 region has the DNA TGTGCCAGCAGCTTAGGGCGCGGAGGGGACTATGGCTACACCTTC. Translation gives CASSLGRGGDYGYTF.

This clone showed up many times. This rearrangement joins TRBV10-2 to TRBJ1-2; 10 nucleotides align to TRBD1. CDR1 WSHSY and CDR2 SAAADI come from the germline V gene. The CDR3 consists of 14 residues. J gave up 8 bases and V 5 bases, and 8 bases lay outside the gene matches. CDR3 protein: CASSPGTGAGGYTF. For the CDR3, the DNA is TGCGCCAGCAGTCCGGGGACAGGGGCTGGCGGCTACACCTTC.

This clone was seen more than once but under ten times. Here the CDR3 reads CASSSEGQGGSNQPQHF. DNA of the CDR3: TGTGCCAGCAGCTCCGAGGGACAGGGGGGTAGCAATCAGCCCCAGCATTTT. The rearrangement links TRBV7-2 to TRBJ1-5; 11 bases match TRBD1. Per germline, CDR1 SGHTA and CDR2 FQGNSA. CDR3 size: 17 residues. J was trimmed by 0 bases and V by 4 bases; bases with no gene match: 5.

CDR3 in amino acids: CATSRATNTQYF. The CDR3 nucleotides are TGTGCCACCAGCAGAGCAACGAATACGCAGTATTTT. The chain recombines TRBV15 with TRBJ2-3; D remains ambiguous. The germline V and J ends were trimmed by 1 base and 7 bases, with 6 bases remaining between them. The length of the CDR3 is 12 residues. Germline CDR1 reads LNHNV; CDR2 reads YYDKDF (reference sequence).

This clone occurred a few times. The CDR3 sequence is CASSASKAGQKYGYTF. The CDR3 coding sequence is TGTGCCAGCAGCGCCTCGAAGGCAGGACAGAAATATGGCTACACCTTC. The chain is built from TRBV9 and TRBJ1-2; maybe TRBD1 (6 bases). Germline V gene lookup returns CDR1 SGDLS and CDR2 YYNGEE. Between the trimmed V and J ends, which lost 3 bases and 5 bases, there was a span of 20 bases. The CDR3 runs 16 residues.

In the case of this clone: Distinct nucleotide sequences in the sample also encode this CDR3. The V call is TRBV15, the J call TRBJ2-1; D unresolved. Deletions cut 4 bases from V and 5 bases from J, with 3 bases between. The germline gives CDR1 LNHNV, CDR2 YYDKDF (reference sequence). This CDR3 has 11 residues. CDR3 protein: CATSIHNEQFF. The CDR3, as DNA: TGTGCCACCAGCATCCACAATGAGCAGTTCTTC. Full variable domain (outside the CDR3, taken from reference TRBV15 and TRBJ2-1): DAMVIQNPRYQVTQFGKPVTLSCSQTLNHNVMYWYQQKSSQAPKLLFHYYDKDFNNEADTPDNFQSRRPNTSFCFLDIRSPGLGDTAMYLCATSIHNEQFFGPGTRLTVL.

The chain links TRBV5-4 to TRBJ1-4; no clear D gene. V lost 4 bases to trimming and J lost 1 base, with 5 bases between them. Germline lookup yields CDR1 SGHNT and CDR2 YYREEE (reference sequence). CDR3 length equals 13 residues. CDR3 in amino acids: CASSPRTNEKLFF. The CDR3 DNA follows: TGTGCCAGCAGCCCCCGAACTAATGAAAAACTGTTTTTT. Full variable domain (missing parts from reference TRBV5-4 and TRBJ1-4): ETGVTQSPTHLIKTRGQQVTLRCSSQSGHNTVSWYQQALGQGPQFIFQYYREEENGRGNFPPRFSGLQFPNYSSELNVNALELDDSALYLCASSPRTNEKLFFGSGTQLSVL.

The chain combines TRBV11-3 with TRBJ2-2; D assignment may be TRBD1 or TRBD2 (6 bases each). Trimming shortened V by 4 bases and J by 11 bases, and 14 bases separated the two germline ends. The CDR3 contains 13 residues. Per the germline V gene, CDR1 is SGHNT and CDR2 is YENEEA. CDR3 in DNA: TGTGCCAGCAGCTCGGGGGCCGGGGGCGAGCTGTTTTTT. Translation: CASSSGAGGELFF.

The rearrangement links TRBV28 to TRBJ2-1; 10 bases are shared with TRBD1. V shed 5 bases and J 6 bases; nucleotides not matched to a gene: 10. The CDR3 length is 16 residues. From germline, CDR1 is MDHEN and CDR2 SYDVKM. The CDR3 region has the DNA TGTGCCAGCAGTCTACCCCGGGACAGGGGTGGCAATGAGCAGTTCTTC. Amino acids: CASSLPRDRGGNEQFF. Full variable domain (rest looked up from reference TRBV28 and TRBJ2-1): DVKVTQSSRYLVKRTGEKVFLECVQDMDHENMFWYRQDPGLGLRLIYFSYDVKMKEKGDIPEGYSVSREKKERFSLILESASTNQTSMYLCASSLPRDRGGNEQFFGPGTRLTVL.

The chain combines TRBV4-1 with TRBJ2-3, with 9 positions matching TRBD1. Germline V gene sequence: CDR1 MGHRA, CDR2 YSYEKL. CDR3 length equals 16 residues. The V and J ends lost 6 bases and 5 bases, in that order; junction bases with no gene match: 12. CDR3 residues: CASRASGTGRVDTQYF. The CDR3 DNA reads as TGCGCCAGCAGAGCATCCGGGACAGGGAGAGTAGATACGCAGTATTTT.

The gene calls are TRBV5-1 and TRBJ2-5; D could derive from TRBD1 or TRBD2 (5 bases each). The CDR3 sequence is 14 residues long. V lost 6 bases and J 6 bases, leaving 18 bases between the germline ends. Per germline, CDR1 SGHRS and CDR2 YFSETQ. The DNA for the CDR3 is TGCGCCAGCAAACGGGGACCCACTGAGCAGACCCAGTACTTC. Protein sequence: CASKRGPTEQTQYF.

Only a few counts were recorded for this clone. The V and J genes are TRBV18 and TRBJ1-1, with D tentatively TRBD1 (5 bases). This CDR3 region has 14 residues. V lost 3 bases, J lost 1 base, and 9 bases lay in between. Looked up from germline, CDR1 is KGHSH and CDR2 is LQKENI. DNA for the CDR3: TGTGCCAGCTCACCTCAACAGGCGAACACTGAAGCTTTCTTT. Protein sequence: CASSPQQANTEAFF.

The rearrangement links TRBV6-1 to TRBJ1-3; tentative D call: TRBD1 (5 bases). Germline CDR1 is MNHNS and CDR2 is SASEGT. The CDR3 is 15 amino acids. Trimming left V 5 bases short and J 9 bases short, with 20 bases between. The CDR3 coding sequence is TGTGCCAGCAGTCCTCAGGGAGGGGTCGGGCTCACCATATATTTT. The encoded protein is CASSPQGGVGLTIYF.

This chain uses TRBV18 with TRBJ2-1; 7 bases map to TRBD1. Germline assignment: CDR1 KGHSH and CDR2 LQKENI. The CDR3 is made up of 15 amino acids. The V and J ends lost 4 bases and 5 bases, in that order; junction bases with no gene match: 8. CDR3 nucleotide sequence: TGTGCCAGCTCACAGCCCGAAACAGGGGACAATGAGCAGTTCTTC. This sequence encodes CASSQPETGDNEQFF.

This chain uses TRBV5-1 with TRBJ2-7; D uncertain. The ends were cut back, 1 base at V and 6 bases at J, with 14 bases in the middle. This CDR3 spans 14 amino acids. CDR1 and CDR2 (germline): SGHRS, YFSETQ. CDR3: CASSLTNLPGEQYF. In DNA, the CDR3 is TGCGCCAGCAGCTTGACGAACCTACCCGGCGAGCAGTACTTC.

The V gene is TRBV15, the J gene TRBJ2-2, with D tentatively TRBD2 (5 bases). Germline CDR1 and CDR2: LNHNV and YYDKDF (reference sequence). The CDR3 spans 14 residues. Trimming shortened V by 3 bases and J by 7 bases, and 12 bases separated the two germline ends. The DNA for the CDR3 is TGTGCCACCAGCAGCTACGACCGGGGCGGGGAGCTGTTTTTT. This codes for CATSSYDRGGELFF.

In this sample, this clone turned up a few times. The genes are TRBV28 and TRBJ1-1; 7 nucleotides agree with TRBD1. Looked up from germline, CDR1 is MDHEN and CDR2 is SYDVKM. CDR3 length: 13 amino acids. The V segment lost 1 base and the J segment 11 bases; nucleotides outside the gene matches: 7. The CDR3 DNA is TGTGCCAGCAGTTTATCGGGGGGCAGGGGGGCTTTCTTT. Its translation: CASSLSGGRGAFF.

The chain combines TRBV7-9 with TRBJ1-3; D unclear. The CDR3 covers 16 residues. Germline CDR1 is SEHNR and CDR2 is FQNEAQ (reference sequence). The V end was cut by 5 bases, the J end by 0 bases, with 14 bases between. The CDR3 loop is CASSTTVRDSGNTIYF. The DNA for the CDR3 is TGTGCCAGCAGCACAACAGTCAGAGACTCTGGAAACACCATATATTTT.

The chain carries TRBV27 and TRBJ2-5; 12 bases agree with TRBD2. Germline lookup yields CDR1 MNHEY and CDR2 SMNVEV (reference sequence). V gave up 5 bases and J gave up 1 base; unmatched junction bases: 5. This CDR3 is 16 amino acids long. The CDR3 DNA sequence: TGTGCCAGCAGTCGACTAGCGGGAGCAGGCCAAGAGACCCAGTACTTC. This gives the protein CASSRLAGAGQETQYF.

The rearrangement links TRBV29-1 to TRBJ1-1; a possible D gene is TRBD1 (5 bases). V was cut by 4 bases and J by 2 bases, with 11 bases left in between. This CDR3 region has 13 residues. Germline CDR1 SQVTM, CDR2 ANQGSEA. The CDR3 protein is CSVGGGLNTEAFF. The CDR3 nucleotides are TGCAGCGTTGGTGGGGGACTTAACACTGAAGCTTTCTTT. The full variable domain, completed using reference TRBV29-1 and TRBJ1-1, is SAVISQKPSRDICQRGTSLTIQCQVDSQVTMMFWYRQQPGQSLTLIATANQGSEATYESGFVIDKFPISRPNLTFSTLTVSNMSPEDSSIYLCSVGGGLNTEAFFGQGTRLTVV.